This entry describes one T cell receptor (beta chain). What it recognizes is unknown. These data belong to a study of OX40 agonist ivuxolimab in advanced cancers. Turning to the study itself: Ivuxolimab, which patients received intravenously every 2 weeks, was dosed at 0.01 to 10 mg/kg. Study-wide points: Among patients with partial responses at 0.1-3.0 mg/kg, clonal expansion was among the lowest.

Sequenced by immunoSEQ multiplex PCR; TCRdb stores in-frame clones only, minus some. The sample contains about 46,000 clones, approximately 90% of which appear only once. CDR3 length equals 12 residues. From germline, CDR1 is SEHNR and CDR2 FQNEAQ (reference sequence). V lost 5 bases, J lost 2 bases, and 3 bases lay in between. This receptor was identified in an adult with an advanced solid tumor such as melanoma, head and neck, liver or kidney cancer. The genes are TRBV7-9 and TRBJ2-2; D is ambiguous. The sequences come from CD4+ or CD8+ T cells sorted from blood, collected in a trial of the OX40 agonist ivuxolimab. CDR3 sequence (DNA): TGTGCCAGCAGCCCCAACACCGGGGAGCTGTTTTTT. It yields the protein CASSPNTGELFF.